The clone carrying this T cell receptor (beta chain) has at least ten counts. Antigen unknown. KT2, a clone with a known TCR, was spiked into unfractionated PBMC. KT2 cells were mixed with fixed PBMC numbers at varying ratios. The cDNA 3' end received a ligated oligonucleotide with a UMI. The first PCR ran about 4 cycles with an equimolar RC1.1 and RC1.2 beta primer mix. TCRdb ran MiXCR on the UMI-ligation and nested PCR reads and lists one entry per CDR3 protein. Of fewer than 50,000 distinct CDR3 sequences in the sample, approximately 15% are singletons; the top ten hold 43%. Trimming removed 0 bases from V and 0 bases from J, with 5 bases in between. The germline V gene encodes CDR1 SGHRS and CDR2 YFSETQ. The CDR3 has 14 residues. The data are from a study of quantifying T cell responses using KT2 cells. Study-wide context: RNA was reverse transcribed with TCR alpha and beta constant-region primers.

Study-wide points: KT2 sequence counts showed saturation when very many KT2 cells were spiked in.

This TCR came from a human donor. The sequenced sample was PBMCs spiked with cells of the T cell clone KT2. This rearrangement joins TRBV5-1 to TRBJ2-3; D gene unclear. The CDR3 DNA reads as TGCGCCAGCAGCTTGGTGGGCAGCACAGATACGCAGTATTTT. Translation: CASSLVGSTDTQYF.